This passage covers 18 T cell receptor beta chains from one sample sequenced in a study of post-analysis software for immune sequencing data. Broader study findings: TRBV5-6, TRBV5-1 and TRBV20-1 belonged to a set of roughly 5 TRBV segments that were more frequent in patients than controls.

Unique molecular identifiers were carried by the TCR beta cDNA libraries. TCRdb analysed the PCR reads with MiXCR anew, one entry per CDR3 protein. Of fewer than 850,000 distinct CDR3 sequences detected, approximately 30% appear once; the ten largest clones hold around 0.55%. The antigens of these receptors remain unknown. What was sequenced was blood. The receptors shown here come from a girl aged 10-17 years with multiple sclerosis.

The chain joins TRBV4-2 to TRBJ2-2; either TRBD1 or TRBD2 may fit D (5 bases each). The CDR3 length is 15 residues. Trimming removed 5 bases at V and 6 bases at J, with 16 bases between. CDR1 is LGHNA and CDR2 is YNFKEQ in the germline V gene. The CDR3 DNA reads as TGTGCCAGCAGCTCCCGGGACCACCTGGCCGGGGAGCTGTTTTTT. Amino acids: CASSSRDHLAGELFF.

The rearrangement joins TRBV28 to TRBJ2-1; D uncertain. TRBJ2-7 matches the DNA end more closely, so the J call is doubtful. Germline loops: CDR1 MDHEN, CDR2 SYDVKM. The CDR3 consists of 14 residues. CDR3 protein: CASSFPSSYNEQYF. Here the CDR3 DNA reads TGTGCCAGCAGTTTCCCGAGCTCCTACAATGAGCAGTACTTC.

This chain connects TRBV20-1 to TRBJ2-4; a weak D match, TRBD2 (6 bases). The CDR3 extends over 17 amino acids. Germline CDR1 reads DFQATT; CDR2 reads SNEGSKA (reference sequence). The V end lost 7 bases, the J end lost 1 base, and 23 bases lay between the germline ends. This CDR3 is CSVRAGSGDLAKNIQYF. CDR3 DNA sequence: TGCAGTGTCCGGGCAGGATCGGGGGATTTGGCCAAAAACATTCAGTACTTC.

The chain combines TRBV4-3 with TRBJ2-3; 8 bases line up with TRBD2. V lost 0 bases and J lost 0; bases outside the gene matches: 11. This CDR3 is 19 amino acids long. Germline V CDR1 and CDR2: LGHNA, YSLEER. For the CDR3, the DNA is TGCGCCAGCAGCCAAGATGGGGCTCGGGCTAGCGGGAGCACAGATACGCAGTATTTT. As protein: CASSQDGARASGSTDTQYF.

This clonotype appeared a few times. V usage is TRBV24-1 and J usage is TRBJ2-3, with D possibly TRBD2 on 5 matching bases. Trimming shortened V by 2 bases and J by 6 bases, and 17 bases separated the two germline ends. Germline CDR1 is KGHDR and CDR2 is SFDVKD. The CDR3 loop spans 16 amino acids. The CDR3 region is CATSDSLGSVADTQYF. The CDR3 bases are TGTGCCACCAGTGATTCCCTAGGGAGTGTCGCGGATACGCAGTATTTT.

The CDR3 protein is CASSLYRTGAETQYF. CDR3 in DNA: TGTGCCAGCAGTTTATACCGTACAGGGGCAGAGACCCAGTACTTC. This sequence joins TRBV27 and TRBJ2-5; TRBD1 matches 7 bases. There are 15 residues in the CDR3. Unmatched junction bases numbered 6, after V lost 1 base and J lost 4 bases. CDR1 is MNHEY, CDR2 SMNVEV, per germline (reference sequence).

The genes are TRBV27 and TRBJ2-2; D may be TRBD1 or TRBD2 (5 bases each). The CDR3 extends over 13 amino acids. Germline V CDR1 and CDR2: MNHEY, SMNVEV (reference sequence). Trimming stripped 7 bases from V and 5 bases from J, with 11 bases between. The CDR3 here is CASKRGTTGELFF. The DNA for the CDR3 is TGTGCCAGCAAGAGGGGAACGACCGGGGAGCTGTTTTTT.

The rearrangement uses TRBV11-2 and TRBJ2-3, with D perhaps matching TRBD1 (5 bases). This CDR3 is 15 amino acids long. Germline V lookup: CDR1 SGHAT, CDR2 FQNNGV. The germline V and J ends were trimmed by 6 bases and 2 bases, with 15 bases remaining between them. In DNA, the CDR3 is TGTGCCAGCAGGCAAGCCAGGGAACTCACAGATACGCAGTATTTT. Its translation: CASRQARELTDTQYF. Full variable domain (outside the CDR3, taken from reference TRBV11-2 and TRBJ2-3): EAGVAQSPRYKIIEKRQSVAFWCNPISGHATLYWYQQILGQGPKLLIQFQNNGVVDDSQLPKDRFSAERLKGVDSTLKIQPAKLEDSAVYLCASRQARELTDTQYFGPGTRLTVL.

This clonotype showed up just a few times. The chain couples TRBV29-1 to TRBJ2-1, with 9 nucleotides matching TRBD2. This CDR3 region has 17 residues. CDR1 and CDR2 from the germline V gene are SQVTM and ANQGSEA. After removal of 2 bases from V and 6 bases from J, the junction contained 14 bases not matched to a gene. CDR3 sequence: CSVERLDMGGRANEQFF. The CDR3 DNA reads as TGCAGCGTTGAACGACTAGATATGGGCGGGAGGGCCAATGAGCAGTTCTTC.

There are a few counts of this clonotype. The genes are TRBV7-2 and TRBJ2-7; D assignment may be TRBD1 or TRBD2 (5 bases each). The V end was cut by 2 bases, the J end by 1 base, with 12 bases between. The CDR3 is 15 amino acids. CDR1 is SGHTA and CDR2 is FQGNSA in the germline V gene. The CDR3 coding sequence is TGTACCAGCAGCTTATGGGGGAGTGGGTCCTACGAGCAGTACTTC. Residues: CTSSLWGSGSYEQYF.

This clonotype was seen only a few times. J is TRBJ2-7 and V is TRBV28; TRBD2 might be the D (5 bases). The V gene lost 2 bases and the J gene lost 6 bases, with 11 bases spanning the gap. CDR1 MDHEN and CDR2 SYDVKM come from the germline V gene. The CDR3 is 13 residues long. Written as DNA, the CDR3 is TGTGCCAGCAGTTTACTGAGAGGGATCGAGCAGTACTTC. Encoded protein: CASSLLRGIEQYF.

The DNA for the CDR3 is TGTGCCAGCAGCTTAGGGTCAGGGGGCAGTCAGCCCCAGCATTTT. This gives the protein CASSLGSGGSQPQHF. This chain connects TRBV7-8 to TRBJ1-5; 8 nucleotides match TRBD1. The J segment lost 6 bases and the V segment lost 1 base, leaving 5 bases of the junction unmatched. Germline CDR1 reads SGHVS; CDR2 reads FQNEAQ. This CDR3 is 15 amino acids long.

This clonotype has ten or more counts. At one boundary the junction diverges from the germline segment, which might be a read error. The rearrangement joins TRBV7-2 to TRBJ2-7; D uncertain. This CDR3 is built from 13 residues. Germline lookup yields CDR1 SGHTA and CDR2 FQGNSA. CDR3: CASSLAGTYEQYF. Here the CDR3 DNA reads TGTGCCAGCAGTTTAGCCGGAACCTACGAGCAGTACTTC.

The J gene is TRBJ2-6, the V gene TRBV6-1; 8 bases agree with TRBD1. With 7 bases clipped from V and 0 bases from J, the junction kept 11 bases outside the gene matches. The CDR3 has 18 amino acids. Germline CDR1 reads MNHNS; CDR2 reads SASEGT. In DNA, the CDR3 is TGTGCCAGCACGGCAGGGGGCATTTCCCGCTCTGGGGCCAACGTCCTGACTTTC. This gives the protein CASTAGGISRSGANVLTF.

This clonotype appeared a few times. The gene calls are TRBV20-1 and TRBJ1-4, with D hard to call. The CDR3 extends over 11 amino acids. The ends were cut back, 3 bases at V and 8 bases at J, with 7 bases in the middle. Germline CDR1 reads DFQATT; CDR2 reads SNEGSKA (reference sequence). In DNA form, the CDR3 reads TGCAGTGCTAGGGGGATAGAAAAACTGTTTTTT. This gives the protein CSARGIEKLFF.

The table lists this clonotype with a few counts. V and J are TRBV28 and TRBJ2-3; D is uncertain. The CDR3 consists of 12 residues. Germline CDR1 MDHEN, CDR2 SYDVKM. Trimming stripped 3 bases from V and 2 bases from J, with 3 bases between. CDR3 region: CASSFITDTQYF. The CDR3 coding sequence is TGTGCCAGCAGTTTCATCACAGATACGCAGTATTTT. Based on the CDR3 plus reference TRBV28 and TRBJ2-3, the full variable domain is DVKVTQSSRYLVKRTGEKVFLECVQDMDHENMFWYRQDPGLGLRLIYFSYDVKMKEKGDIPEGYSVSREKKERFSLILESASTNQTSMYLCASSFITDTQYFGPGTRLTVL.

This chain connects TRBV6-1 to TRBJ2-7, with a possible D match to TRBD1 (6 bases). The CDR3 sequence is 15 residues long. Germline V gives CDR1 MNHNS, CDR2 SASEGT. The V and J ends lost 2 bases and 2 bases respectively, with 13 bases between them. The CDR3 DNA is TGTGCCAGCAGTGAATTCGTGACAGGAGCCTACGAGCAGTACTTC. Amino acid sequence: CASSEFVTGAYEQYF.

CDR3 amino acids: CASSDEKKQGSQPQHF. In DNA form, the CDR3 reads TGTGCCAGCAGCGATGAAAAAAAACAGGGGAGCCAGCCCCAGCATTTT. J is TRBJ1-5 and V is TRBV7-9; TRBD1 matches at 7 bases. J was trimmed by 7 bases and V by 5 bases; bases with no gene match: 14. The CDR3 totals 16 residues. CDR1 and CDR2 (germline): SEHNR, FQNEAQ (reference sequence).